A single sample gave rise to the 23 T cell receptor beta chains below, sequenced in a study of OX40 agonist ivuxolimab in advanced cancers. Data came from immunoSEQ multiplex PCR; TCRdb stores just in-frame clones and leaves some out. Here the sample spans nearly 60,000 clones, around nine tenths being singletons. The sample consisted of CD4+ or CD8+ T cells sorted from blood, taken in a trial of the OX40 agonist ivuxolimab. The receptors come from an adult with an advanced solid tumor such as melanoma, head and neck, liver or kidney cancer.

A few counts support this clone. V and J are TRBV7-3 and TRBJ2-3; 8 nucleotides line up with TRBD2. V lost 4 bases to trimming and J lost 5 bases; unmatched junction nucleotides: 8. The germline CDR1 and CDR2 sequences are SGHTA and FQGTGA. The CDR3 covers 15 residues. For the CDR3, the DNA is TGTGCCAGCAGCTCTTTAGCGGGGCGGGTAGATACGCAGTATTTT. It translates to CASSSLAGRVDTQYF.

The V and J genes are TRBV7-9 and TRBJ1-1; D call uncertain. V dropped 2 bases and J dropped 1 base, with 11 bases sitting between them. Germline V gene lookup returns CDR1 SEHNR and CDR2 FQNEAQ (reference sequence). The CDR3 is made up of 15 amino acids. The CDR3 here is CASSLQLATNTEAFF. In nucleotides, the CDR3 is TGTGCCAGCAGCTTACAACTGGCCACGAACACTGAAGCTTTCTTT.

V gene TRBV5-4 combines with J gene TRBJ1-1; no clear D gene. CDR3 length equals 15 residues. Trimming shortened V by 1 base and J by 1 base, and 11 bases separated the two germline ends. Per the germline V gene, CDR1 is SGHNT and CDR2 is YYREEE (reference sequence). Here the CDR3 DNA reads TGTGCCAGCAGCTTGAAAGGGATTCAGAACACTGAAGCTTTCTTT. This codes for CASSLKGIQNTEAFF. Variable domain in full (rest from reference TRBV5-4 and TRBJ1-1): ETGVTQSPTHLIKTRGQQVTLRCSSQSGHNTVSWYQQALGQGPQFIFQYYREEENGRGNFPPRFSGLQFPNYSSELNVNALELDDSALYLCASSLKGIQNTEAFFGQGTRLTVV.

This chain uses TRBV5-1 with TRBJ2-1; a weak D match, TRBD2 (6 bases). Germline V gives CDR1 SGHRS, CDR2 YFSETQ. This CDR3 has 13 amino acids. The germline V and J ends were trimmed by 4 bases and 10 bases, with 15 bases remaining between them. As DNA, the CDR3 is TGCGCCAGCAGCAATCTACTAGCAATCGAGCAGTTCTTC. It yields the protein CASSNLLAIEQFF.

The chain is built from TRBV10-2 and TRBJ2-7, with 8 bases aligning to TRBD1. The CDR3 is 16 amino acids. The trim removed 5 bases at V and 1 base at J, leaving 10 bases unmatched. From germline, CDR1 is WSHSY and CDR2 SAAADI. CDR3 amino acids: CASSTYRGVQSYEQYF. CDR3 DNA: TGCGCCAGCAGTACTTACAGGGGGGTCCAATCCTACGAGCAGTACTTC.

This chain links TRBV7-9 with TRBJ2-1; 12 positions agree with TRBD1. The germline V gene has CDR1 SEHNR and CDR2 FQNEAQ (reference sequence). V trimming: 5 bases; J trimming: 8 bases; junction bases outside the gene matches: 13. The CDR3 length is 17 residues. The CDR3, as DNA: TGTGCCAGCAGCCACCTTGCCGGGACAGGGGGCCAGTATGAGCAGTTCTTC. Amino acids: CASSHLAGTGGQYEQFF.

The chain couples TRBV6-1 to TRBJ2-7, with 10 positions matching TRBD2. Germline trimming cut 7 bases from V and 9 bases from J; bases unmatched to any gene: 9. Germline V gene lookup returns CDR1 MNHNS and CDR2 SASEGT. The CDR3 sequence is 13 residues long. The CDR3: CASIPSGSPRQYF. The CDR3 nucleotides are TGTGCCAGCATCCCTAGCGGGAGTCCCCGGCAGTACTTC.

A few counts support this clone. Other DNA sequences in this specimen translate into the identical CDR3. This sequence joins TRBV18 and TRBJ1-1; TRBD1 matches at 11 bases. Germline V gives CDR1 KGHSH, CDR2 LQKENI. The junction had 16 bases not matched to a gene; V was cut back by 6 bases and J by 7 bases. The CDR3 is 17 residues long. The CDR3 spells CASSLSSGTGGTLEAFF. As DNA, the CDR3 is TGTGCCAGCTCGCTGAGCTCCGGGACAGGGGGAACTCTTGAAGCTTTCTTT.

The gene calls are TRBV5-1 and TRBJ2-7, with 7 bases fitting TRBD1. The CDR3 sequence is 16 residues long. J was trimmed by 5 bases and V by 4 bases; bases with no gene match: 15. Germline values: CDR1 SGHRS, CDR2 YFSETQ. This chain's CDR3 is CASSPQRDSQGHEQYF. The CDR3, as DNA: TGCGCCAGCAGCCCCCAGAGGGACAGCCAGGGCCACGAGCAGTACTTC.

The chain carries TRBV4-1 and TRBJ2-3; no reliable D call. The germline CDR1 and CDR2 sequences are MGHRA and YSYEKL. V was trimmed by 1 base and J by 4 bases, leaving 15 bases between them. CDR3 length equals 16 residues. CDR3 bases: TGCGCCAGCAGCCAAGGCCAGGCGCTTCGGGCAGATACGCAGTATTTT. Translating gives CASSQGQALRADTQYF.

In DNA, the CDR3 is TGTGCCAGCAGCCCCACGGAACAAAGCTCCTACAATGAGCAGTTCTTC. Its translation is CASSPTEQSSYNEQFF. The chain uses TRBV4-2 and TRBJ2-1; D not certain. The CDR3 totals 16 residues. Germline V gene lookup returns CDR1 LGHNA and CDR2 YNFKEQ. The V and J ends lost 4 bases and 0 bases respectively, with 13 bases between them.

V gene TRBV5-4 combines with J gene TRBJ2-5, with 8 bases identical to TRBD2. The V gene's germline CDR1 is SGHNT and CDR2 YYREEE (reference sequence). The trim removed 2 bases at V and 4 bases at J, leaving 10 bases unmatched. CDR3 length equals 16 residues. This CDR3 is CASSFDPGRAGETQYF. The CDR3 bases are TGTGCCAGCAGCTTTGATCCCGGGAGGGCCGGAGAGACCCAGTACTTC.

V gene TRBV11-2 combines with J gene TRBJ1-4; perhaps TRBD1 as D (5 bases). There are 13 residues in the CDR3. Germline V CDR1 and CDR2: SGHAT, FQNNGV. V was shortened by 2 bases and J by 7 bases, with 8 bases between the two germline ends. This chain's CDR3 is CASSLFGAEKLFF. CDR3 bases: TGTGCCAGCAGCTTATTTGGGGCTGAAAAACTGTTTTTT.

The gene calls are TRBV7-3 and TRBJ2-3, with D uncertain. The CDR3 consists of 13 residues. Germline loops: CDR1 SGHTA, CDR2 FQGTGA. V dropped 5 bases and J dropped 2 bases, with 8 bases sitting between them. CDR3 coding DNA: TGTGCCAGCAGCCCAACTTACACAGATACGCAGTATTTT. Translating gives CASSPTYTDTQYF. Filled out from reference TRBV7-3 and TRBJ2-3, the complete variable domain reads GAGVSQTPSNKVTEKGKYVELRCDPISGHTALYWYRQSLGQGPEFLIYFQGTGAADDSGLPNDRFFAVRPEGSVSTLKIQRTERGDSAVYLCASSPTYTDTQYFGPGTRLTVL.

J is TRBJ1-2 and V is TRBV4-1; no reliable D call. This CDR3 contains 19 residues. Germline lookup yields CDR1 MGHRA and CDR2 YSYEKL. V lost 0 bases and J 6 bases, leaving 26 bases between the germline ends. This CDR3 is CASSQDIDGPRFMSDGYTF. Here the CDR3 DNA reads TGCGCCAGCAGCCAAGATATCGACGGCCCCAGATTCATGAGCGATGGCTACACCTTC.

The V and J genes are TRBV6-1 and TRBJ2-7, with D perhaps matching TRBD2 (6 bases). This CDR3 has 11 amino acids. Trimming took off 7 bases at V and 3 bases at J, with 7 bases between the two ends. In germline, CDR1 is MNHNS, CDR2 SASEGT. CDR3 residues: CASTGSYEQYF. The CDR3 region has the DNA TGTGCCAGCACCGGGAGCTACGAGCAGTACTTC.

This chain links TRBV5-5 with TRBJ1-1; the D is unclear. The CDR3 consists of 14 residues. Germline-derived CDR1 and CDR2 are SGHKS and YYEKEE (reference sequence). Trimming took off 4 bases at V and 6 bases at J, with 16 bases between the two ends. The CDR3 sequence is CASSTRPSGAEAFF. CDR3 sequence (DNA): TGTGCCAGCAGCACGCGACCCAGCGGGGCTGAAGCTTTCTTT.

The rearrangement joins TRBV7-8 to TRBJ1-3, with D uncertain. The length of the CDR3 is 12 residues. Trimming took off 1 base at V and 7 bases at J, with 5 bases between the two ends. Germline-derived CDR1 and CDR2 are SGHVS and FQNEAQ. This CDR3 is CASSLGANTIYF. CDR3 sequence (DNA): TGTGCCAGCAGCTTAGGGGCCAACACCATATATTTT.

The chain employs TRBV27 and TRBJ1-1; 8 positions agree with TRBD1. Germline-derived CDR1 and CDR2 are MNHEY and SMNVEV (reference sequence). The CDR3 spans 14 residues. V shed 4 bases, J shed 4 bases, and the junction held 5 bases outside the gene matches. The CDR3 coding sequence is TGTGCCAGCAGTTCTAAGACAGGGGTCACTGAAGCTTTCTTT. It is translated as CASSSKTGVTEAFF.

V is TRBV6-5 and J is TRBJ1-3, with no clear D. This CDR3 comprises 15 residues. Trimming removed 0 bases at V and 0 bases at J, with 6 bases between. The V gene's germline CDR1 is MNHEY and CDR2 SVGAGI. CDR3 sequence: CASSYSSGSGNTIYF. Written as DNA, the CDR3 is TGTGCCAGCAGTTACTCGAGTGGCTCTGGAAACACCATATATTTT.

The rearrangement links TRBV19 to TRBJ2-7; 7 positions match TRBD2. This CDR3 is built from 13 residues. Trimming cost V 8 bases and J 0 bases; bases outside gene matches: 4. CDR1 is LNHDA and CDR2 is SQIVND in the germline V gene (reference sequence). CDR3 amino acids: CASVSGDSYEQYF. In DNA, the CDR3 is TGTGCCAGTGTGAGCGGGGACTCCTACGAGCAGTACTTC.

This clone was observed a single time. The chain recombines TRBV28 with TRBJ2-7, with 12 positions matching TRBD2. This CDR3 region has 15 residues. V was pared by 6 bases and J by 4 bases, with 7 bases of the junction left unmatched. The V gene's germline CDR1 is MDHEN and CDR2 SYDVKM. CDR3 region: CASRLTSGRSYEQYF. For the CDR3, the DNA is TGTGCCAGCAGACTAACTAGCGGGAGGTCGTACGAGCAGTACTTC. The whole variable domain, filled in from reference TRBV28 and TRBJ2-7, reads DVKVTQSSRYLVKRTGEKVFLECVQDMDHENMFWYRQDPGLGLRLIYFSYDVKMKEKGDIPEGYSVSREKKERFSLILESASTNQTSMYLCASRLTSGRSYEQYFGPGTRLTVT.

The CDR3 loop reads CASSLAGTSGYNEQFF. Written as DNA, the CDR3 is TGTGCCAGCAGCTTAGCCGGGACTAGCGGGTACAATGAGCAGTTCTTC. V usage is TRBV13 and J usage is TRBJ2-1, with TRBD2 identical over 12 bases. CDR3 size: 16 residues. The J segment lost 4 bases and the V segment lost 1 base, leaving 2 bases of the junction unmatched. Germline assignment: CDR1 PRHDT and CDR2 FYEKMQ (reference sequence).